The present TCR beta chain was sequenced within a study of cytomegalovirus exposure and HLA in healthy donors. At the level of the study: There were fewer than 130 million unique TCR beta sequences, drawn from about 200 million T cells, in an earlier analysis.

For this clone: What it recognizes is unknown.

CDR1 and CDR2 (germline): SGHTA, FQGTGA. With 5 bases clipped from V and 8 bases from J, the junction kept 6 bases outside the gene matches. The CDR3 loop spans 13 amino acids. The study, taken as a whole, reports: Generally TCR sequences proved uncommon, though certain public TCRs appeared in numerous donors. HLA alleles were associated with roughly 17,000 TCR beta sequences in a later analysis at 0.05 false discovery rate. The classifier was said to identify cytomegalovirus status with high specificity and sensitivity.

Both 60 Vbeta primers and 13 Jbeta primers went into the PCR. Produced via immunoSEQ multiplex PCR; TCRdb's table is partial and in-frame only. This sample carries 100,000 or so clones, around 76% of them seen once, and the ten largest clones take around 10%. Specimen: PBMCs. The rearrangement links TRBV7-3 to TRBJ1-2; 9 nucleotides match TRBD1. This TCR was sampled from a man aged 30-40 years in good health and CMV-seropositive. In DNA form, the CDR3 reads TGTGCCAGCAGCCCAACAGGGGGCTGGGGCTACACCTTC. Translation gives CASSPTGGWGYTF.